Here is one T cell receptor beta chain with its context. Its antigen is undetermined. This sample is drawn from a study of blood T cells in healthy people across ages. The CDR3 runs 15 residues. The V gene's germline CDR1 is DFQATT and CDR2 SNEGSKA (reference sequence). V was clipped by 3 bases and J by 4 bases; unmatched bases: 7. General study results and limits: Getting older went along with TCR beta diversity per million T cells dropping roughly linearly. The unsorted PBMCs prevented any conclusive comparison of naive versus antigen-experienced cells.

Primers used in a second PCR of about 6 to 11 cycles were a sample-barcoded 5' primer and a J-beta primer mix. From the 5' RACE reads, TCRdb called clonotypes with MiXCR, one entry per CDR3 protein. There are 920,000 or so distinct CDR3 sequences in the sample; under 55% occur only once, and 15% to 20% lies in the top ten. Sample: blood. This TCR came from a woman aged 60-75 years in good health. The chain recombines TRBV20-1 with TRBJ2-1, with TRBD2 matching over 9 bases. The CDR3 sequence: CSASRSSGVYNEQFF. CDR3 in DNA: TGCAGTGCTAGTCGTTCTAGCGGGGTATACAATGAGCAGTTCTTC.